This T cell receptor (beta chain) was found in a study of shared clonotypes between healthy human individuals. General observations from the study: Tissue TCR repertoires likely differ from these blood-only repertoires. The diversity represented, both genetic and in exposure history, was limited by few donors. Among a handful of donors, approximately 5.4% of naive CD4 clonotypes were found in common.

Recent acute infections and vaccinations were absent in the healthy HIV-negative adult donors. TCRdb's table, derived via immunoSEQ multiplex PCR, lists solely in-frame clones and lacks some. Of 400,000 to 600,000 clones in the sample, 90% to 97% were seen once. The CDR3 length is 14 residues. The J segment lost 2 bases and the V segment lost 4 bases, leaving 3 bases of the junction unmatched. Germline assignment: CDR1 ENHRY and CDR2 SYGVKD. Comment on this clone: Its antigen is not known.

This TCR was sampled from a woman between 25 and 40 years old in good health. Specimen: naive CD4+ T cells sorted from blood. Indicated subset: CD45RA+ positively selected. The chain is built from TRBV10-3 and TRBJ2-7; 9 positions agree with TRBD2. The CDR3 nucleotides read TGTGCCATCAGTGCCCTAGCGGGGACCTACGAGCAGTACTTC. Translation: CAISALAGTYEQYF.